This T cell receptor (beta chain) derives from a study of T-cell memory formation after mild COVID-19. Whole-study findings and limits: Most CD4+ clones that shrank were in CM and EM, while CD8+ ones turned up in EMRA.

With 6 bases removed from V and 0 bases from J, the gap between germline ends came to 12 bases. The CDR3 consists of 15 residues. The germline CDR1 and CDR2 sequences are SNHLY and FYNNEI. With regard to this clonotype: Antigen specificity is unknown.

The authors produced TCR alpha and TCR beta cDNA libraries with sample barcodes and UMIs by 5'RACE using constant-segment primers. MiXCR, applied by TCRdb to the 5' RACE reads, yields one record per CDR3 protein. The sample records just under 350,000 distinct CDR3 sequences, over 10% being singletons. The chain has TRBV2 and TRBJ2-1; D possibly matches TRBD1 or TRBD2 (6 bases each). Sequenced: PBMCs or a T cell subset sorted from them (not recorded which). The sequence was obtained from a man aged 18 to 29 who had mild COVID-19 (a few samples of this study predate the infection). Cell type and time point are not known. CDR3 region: CASSGGPSSYNEQFF. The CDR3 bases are TGTGCCAGCAGCGGGGGCCCTAGCTCCTACAATGAGCAGTTCTTC.